The 29 T cell receptor beta chains reported below all come from one sample, sequenced in a study of blood T cell repertoires in COVID-19. This table comes from immunoSEQ multiplex PCR, and its TCRdb copy is limited to in-frame clones, with some not included. The sample holds 150,000 or so clones, 75% to 90% seen once. Input material: peripheral blood. The origin of the receptors is a human donor in a cohort sampled during active COVID-19.

The V gene is TRBV9, the J gene TRBJ1-4; D unresolved. This CDR3 region has 15 residues. Germline V CDR1 and CDR2: SGDLS, YYNGEE. V dropped 0 bases and J dropped 7 bases, with 13 bases sitting between them. The CDR3 loop is CASSVGGLGSEKLFF. The CDR3 nucleotides read TGTGCCAGCAGCGTAGGTGGGCTAGGGAGTGAAAAACTGTTTTTT.

The V call is TRBV6-5, the J call TRBJ1-1; TRBD1 might be the D (6 bases). Germline values: CDR1 MNHEY, CDR2 SVGAGI. The CDR3 runs 15 residues. V was trimmed by 6 bases and J by 1 base, leaving 15 bases between them. The CDR3 DNA sequence: TGTGCCAGCAGCCGAACCGGGACATCGAACACTGAAGCTTTCTTT. Protein sequence: CASSRTGTSNTEAFF.

The rearrangement joins TRBV6-1 to TRBJ2-7; the match to TRBD1 covers 10 bases. Germline assignment: CDR1 MNHNS and CDR2 SASEGT. The V and J ends lost 3 bases and 8 bases, in that order; junction bases with no gene match: 7. The CDR3 has 14 residues. The chain's CDR3 is CASSEGGTGAKQYV. The CDR3 region has the DNA TGTGCCAGCAGTGAGGGCGGGACAGGGGCCAAGCAGTACGTC.

The chain links TRBV27 to TRBJ1-1; 7 positions match TRBD1. J gave up 6 bases and V 5 bases, and 6 bases lay outside the gene matches. The CDR3 loop spans 13 amino acids. Germline loops: CDR1 MNHEY, CDR2 SMNVEV (reference sequence). The DNA for the CDR3 is TGTGCCAGCAGTCCTAGGGGGCTGGCTGAAGCTTTCTTT. It translates to CASSPRGLAEAFF.

This clone was detected once. The gene calls are TRBV16 and TRBJ2-1; D gene uncertain. The CDR3 is 14 residues long. V shed 3 bases and J shed 0 bases, with 6 bases lying between them. CDR1 is KGHSY and CDR2 is FQNENV in the germline V gene. CDR3 in amino acids: CASSHHSSYNEQFF. The CDR3 DNA reads as TGTGCCAGCAGCCACCACAGCTCCTACAATGAGCAGTTCTTC. The entire variable domain, with the rest obtained from reference TRBV16 and TRBJ2-1, is as follows: GEEVAQTPKHLVRGEGQKAKLYCAPIKGHSYVFWYQQVLKNEFKFLISFQNENVFDETGMPKERFSAKCLPNSPCSLEIQATKLEDSAVYFCASSHHSSYNEQFFGPGTRLTVL.

The chain links TRBV7-3 to TRBJ2-3; no clear D gene. Looked up from germline, CDR1 is SGHTA and CDR2 is FQGTGA. The CDR3 length is 14 residues. V lost 4 bases, J lost 0 bases, and 8 bases lay in between. The CDR3 nucleotides read TGTGCCAGCAGCTCACAGCATAGCACAGATACGCAGTATTTT. Its translation is CASSSQHSTDTQYF.

In DNA, the CDR3 is TGTGCCAGCAGTACTAGCGGGGGGCCCTACAATGAGCAGTTCTTC. Encoded protein: CASSTSGGPYNEQFF. This chain uses TRBV9 with TRBJ2-1, with 12 bases that match TRBD2. The V and J ends lost 5 bases and 2 bases, in that order; junction bases with no gene match: 2. The CDR3 sequence is 15 residues long. Germline V gene sequence: CDR1 SGDLS, CDR2 YYNGEE.

The CDR3 DNA is TGTGCTAGTGGTTTGGTACTGGAGACCGCGGCCCAAGAGACCCAGTACTTC. The encoded protein is CASGLVLETAAQETQYF. The J gene is TRBJ2-5, the V gene TRBV12-5; D uncertain. The germline V gene has CDR1 LGHNT and CDR2 FRNRAP. This CDR3 region has 17 residues. The V gene lost 0 bases and the J gene lost 1 base, with 15 bases spanning the gap.

This chain uses TRBV19 with TRBJ2-6; 7 nucleotides line up with TRBD1. Germline loops: CDR1 LNHDA, CDR2 SQIVND (reference sequence). V was pared by 5 bases and J by 0 bases, with 10 bases of the junction left unmatched. The CDR3 totals 18 residues. This CDR3 reads CASSPDRAGYSGANVLTF. The CDR3 region has the DNA TGTGCCAGTAGTCCCGACAGGGCCGGTTACTCTGGGGCCAACGTCCTGACTTTC.

The rearrangement links TRBV7-2 to TRBJ2-7; no definite D call. The V end was cut by 5 bases, the J end by 1 base, with 6 bases between. The V gene's germline CDR1 is SGHTA and CDR2 FQGNSA. CDR3 length equals 12 residues. The DNA of the CDR3 is TGTGCCAGCAGCCTTTCTTCCTACGAGCAGTACTTC. The encoded protein is CASSLSSYEQYF.

Turning to this clone: One end of the junction fails to match germline, which may point to a read error. This sequence joins TRBV30 and TRBJ2-5, with 9 bases identical to TRBD1. CDR1 GTSNPN and CDR2 SVGIG come from the germline V gene (reference sequence). The CDR3 totals 12 residues. DNA of the CDR3: TGTGCCGGGAGGACAGGGGAAGCGACCCAGTACTTC. Encoded protein: CAGRTGEATQYF.

V is TRBV9 and J is TRBJ2-1; 10 nucleotides agree with TRBD2. CDR1 and CDR2 from the germline V gene are SGDLS and YYNGEE. Losses at the gene ends were 1 base for V and 6 bases for J; bases not matched to a gene: 10. The CDR3 has 17 amino acids. CDR3 residues: CASSVSWMASGSNEQFF. The CDR3 DNA reads as TGTGCCAGCAGCGTATCTTGGATGGCTAGCGGGAGCAATGAGCAGTTCTTC.

CDR3 residues: CASSAILGFRGTGELFF. DNA for the CDR3: TGTGCCAGCAGCGCCATCCTAGGTTTTAGGGGAACCGGGGAGCTGTTTTTT. This rearrangement joins TRBV9 to TRBJ2-2; D is possibly TRBD1 (5 bases). Looked up from germline, CDR1 is SGDLS and CDR2 is YYNGEE. Trimming removed 3 bases at V and 5 bases at J, with 20 bases between. The length of the CDR3 is 17 residues.

The rearrangement links TRBV9 to TRBJ2-5; possibly TRBD2 for D (5 bases). The CDR3 length is 15 residues. V lost 0 bases to trimming and J lost 5 bases, with 14 bases between them. Per germline, CDR1 SGDLS and CDR2 YYNGEE. CDR3 sequence (DNA): TGTGCCAGCAGCGTAGAGGCCCGAGGGTCGGAGACCCAGTACTTC. Its translation is CASSVEARGSETQYF.

CDR3 protein: CAIKWEAYTDTQYF. For the CDR3, the DNA is TGTGCCATCAAGTGGGAGGCGTACACAGATACGCAGTATTTT. V is TRBV10-3 and J is TRBJ2-3; maybe TRBD2 (6 bases). The CDR3 has 14 amino acids. Trimming took off 7 bases at V and 2 bases at J, with 13 bases between the two ends. In germline, CDR1 is ENHRY, CDR2 SYGVKD.

The sample holds one count of this clone. CDR3 nucleotide sequence: TGTGCCAGCAGTTCTAGCGGGGGTATCGCCGGGGAGCTGTTTTTT. Residues: CASSSSGGIAGELFF. V and J are TRBV7-3 and TRBJ2-2; TRBD2 agrees at 10 bases. The V and J ends lost 6 bases and 6 bases, in that order; junction bases with no gene match: 7. Germline V lookup: CDR1 SGHTA, CDR2 FQGTGA. This CDR3 comprises 15 residues. Using reference TRBV7-3 and TRBJ2-2 for the parts outside the CDR3, the full variable domain is GAGVSQTPSNKVTEKGKYVELRCDPISGHTALYWYRQSLGQGPEFLIYFQGTGAADDSGLPNDRFFAVRPEGSVSTLKIQRTERGDSAVYLCASSSSGGIAGELFFGEGSRLTVL.

V gene TRBV27 combines with J gene TRBJ1-3; TRBD1 might be the D (6 bases). The germline V gene encodes CDR1 MNHEY and CDR2 SMNVEV (reference sequence). The CDR3 sequence is 15 residues long. V was clipped by 8 bases and J by 4 bases, with 18 bases between them. The CDR3: CASGPRGGDGNTIYF. The CDR3 DNA sequence: TGTGCCAGCGGACCTAGGGGGGGGGACGGAAACACCATATATTTT.

This clone was seen only once. The CDR3 is CASSSPGGDPYNEQFF. CDR3 DNA sequence: TGTGCCAGCAGTTCCCCGGGGGGCGACCCCTACAATGAGCAGTTCTTC. The chain is built from TRBV27 and TRBJ2-1; D may be TRBD2 (7 bases). Looked up from germline, CDR1 is MNHEY and CDR2 is SMNVEV (reference sequence). The CDR3 totals 16 residues. The ends were cut back, 4 bases at V and 2 bases at J, with 15 bases in the middle.

V is TRBV7-9 and J is TRBJ1-6; tentatively, D is TRBD1 (5 bases). V was pared by 5 bases and J by 7 bases, with 15 bases between. Germline V gene sequence: CDR1 SEHNR, CDR2 FQNEAQ (reference sequence). This CDR3 has 15 residues. Here the CDR3 DNA reads TGTGCCAGCAGCCCCCCGGGACTAACGAATTCACCCCTCCACTTT. This translates into CASSPPGLTNSPLHF.

This chain uses TRBV5-4 with TRBJ1-1, with TRBD1 as a possible D gene (5 bases). Looked up from germline, CDR1 is SGHNT and CDR2 is YYREEE (reference sequence). V was shortened by 6 bases and J by 4 bases, with 16 bases between the two germline ends. This CDR3 is 14 amino acids long. This chain's CDR3 is CASNIPGEGTEAFF. The CDR3 nucleotides are TGTGCCAGCAACATACCGGGGGAGGGCACTGAAGCTTTCTTT.

The chain couples TRBV4-3 to TRBJ2-5; 10 bases line up with TRBD1. CDR3 size: 13 residues. Germline loops: CDR1 LGHNA, CDR2 YSLEER. Trimming at V came to 5 bases and at J to 7 bases, leaving 4 bases not matched to a gene. The CDR3 bases are TGCGCCAGCAGCTATGGACAGGGGGGGACCCAGTACTTC. It encodes CASSYGQGGTQYF.

The V and J genes are TRBV29-1 and TRBJ1-2; 7 bases are a match to TRBD1. V was clipped by 7 bases and J by 3 bases; unmatched bases: 5. Germline-derived CDR1 and CDR2 are SQVTM and ANQGSEA. CDR3 length equals 12 residues. The CDR3 nucleotides read TGCAGCGACTACAGGGGTGACTATGGCTACACCTTC. Protein product: CSDYRGDYGYTF. Full variable domain (missing parts from reference TRBV29-1 and TRBJ1-2): SAVISQKPSRDICQRGTSLTIQCQVDSQVTMMFWYRQQPGQSLTLIATANQGSEATYESGFVIDKFPISRPNLTFSTLTVSNMSPEDSSIYLCSDYRGDYGYTFGSGTRLTVV.

V is TRBV6-5 and J is TRBJ2-7; 7 positions match TRBD2. Germline assignment: CDR1 MNHEY and CDR2 SVGAGI. The ends lost 7 bases at V and 3 bases at J; junction bases unmatched: 9. The CDR3 sequence is 14 residues long. CDR3 in amino acids: CASTLTGGYYEQYF. The CDR3 coding sequence is TGTGCCAGCACCTTAACGGGGGGATACTACGAGCAGTACTTC.

This clone has just a few counts. V is TRBV6-1 and J is TRBJ2-7; D is undetermined. The CDR3 covers 13 residues. V was cut by 3 bases and J by 6 bases, with 12 bases left in between. Germline loops: CDR1 MNHNS, CDR2 SASEGT. The CDR3 DNA is TGTGCCAGCAGTGAGTTCAGTTTAGCCGAGCAGTACGTC. Its protein product is CASSEFSLAEQYV.

The chain combines TRBV27 with TRBJ2-1; 10 bases line up with TRBD2. Trimming removed 7 bases from V and 4 bases from J; junction bases left unmatched: 10. CDR1 MNHEY and CDR2 SMNVEV come from the germline V gene (reference sequence). This CDR3 has 16 amino acids. The CDR3 sequence is CASTQREGLFYNEQFF. For the CDR3, the DNA is TGTGCCAGCACCCAGCGGGAGGGCCTATTTTACAATGAGCAGTTCTTC.

This clone was seen just once. The V and J genes are TRBV7-2 and TRBJ2-5; D perhaps matches TRBD1 (5 bases). CDR3 size: 15 residues. CDR1 is SGHTA, CDR2 FQGNSA, per germline. Deletions cut 3 bases from V and 7 bases from J, with 18 bases between. DNA of the CDR3: TGTGCCAGCAGCTTCCCAGGGCTGGCTCGTGTGACCCAGTACTTC. Amino acids: CASSFPGLARVTQYF. Using reference TRBV7-2 and TRBJ2-5 for the parts outside the CDR3, the full variable domain is GAGVSQSPSNKVTEKGKDVELRCDPISGHTALYWYRQSLGQGLEFLIYFQGNSAPDKSGLPSDRFSAERTGGSVSTLTIQRTQQEDSAVYLCASSFPGLARVTQYFGPGTRLLVL.

The J gene is TRBJ1-5, the V gene TRBV20-1; D gene ambiguous. CDR3 length: 15 amino acids. In germline, CDR1 is DFQATT, CDR2 SNEGSKA (reference sequence). V dropped 3 bases and J dropped 3 bases, with 15 bases sitting between them. The CDR3 DNA reads TGCAGTGCTAGTGTACAGTCAATATCCAATCAGCCCCAGCATTTT. Amino acids: CSASVQSISNQPQHF.

The chain employs TRBV21-1 and TRBJ1-5. TRBV21-1 is an annotated pseudogene. The CDR3 runs to 18 residues. CDR3 in amino acids: CASSKVLVWGEGYQPQHF. DNA of the CDR3: TGTGCCAGCAGCAAGGTCCTAGTTTGGGGAGAGGGCTATCAGCCCCAGCATTTT.

This clone appeared once. V usage is TRBV3-1 (or the pseudogene TRBV3-2) and J usage is TRBJ2-7; possibly TRBD2 for D (7 bases). The CDR3 length is 14 residues. V was clipped by 4 bases and J by 5 bases, with 15 bases between them. Germline values: CDR1 LGHDT, CDR2 YNNKEL (reference sequence). In DNA form, the CDR3 reads TGTGCCAGCAGCCTGGAGATGCGGGGGCACGAGCAGTACTTC. As protein: CASSLEMRGHEQYF.